This section outlines one T cell receptor beta chain sequence together with its context. Its binding antigen is unknown. Per-nucleotide qualities are absent, and no much larger clonotype sits a single base away. Collaborating institutions collected whole blood in K2EDTA tubes following their own protocols. For TCRbeta analysis, collaborator samples were shipped as frozen whole blood, as isolated PBMCs, or as DNA extracted from either sample type. This sample is drawn from a study of blood T cell repertoires in COVID-19 (dated by TCRdb to the early 2020s). Regarding the research as a whole: The collaborator samples originated in the United States, Italy and Spain and spanned the acute and convalescent phases of COVID-19. The prospective study material was composed of cDNA or gDNA derived from T cells, B-cell-depleted T cells, or PBMCs. Sample metadata almost always included a de-identified subject ID, COVID-19 status, age in years and sex. The repertoires were released in a freely available public database intended as a resource for research on the immune response to SARS-CoV-2. Where available, HLA class I and class II types were taken from metadata supplied by the sample provider and were not determined by assay-based typing. Samples came from the ongoing ImmuneRACE study (first 160 participants) plus 1,254 subjects from 6 global collaborators. Subjects who had been exposed to COVID-19, were actively infected with it, or had recovered from it provided the deeply sampled blood TCRbeta repertoires that made up the dataset.

V is shortened by 1 base, J by 0 bases, and the region joining them spans 8 bases. For CDR1 and CDR2, the germline V gene lists SGDLS and YYNGEE. The CDR3 has 15 amino acids, counting the end cysteine and phenylalanine. Only CDR3 DNA remains: 45 bases, in frame from the first base. Here is what the overall study found, with its caveats: The quantity of clinical and demographic metadata differed by source and by participant and was supplied without curation.

TCRbeta CDR3 regions were amplified from genomic DNA using the immunoSEQ Assay, a bias-controlled multiplex PCR. From the authors' description of their analysis: Within the assay, amplification of reference gene primers was used to estimate how many nucleated cells each sample contained. To quantify the absolute abundance of each unique TCRbeta CDR3 rearrangement, sequence reads were collapsed and filtered. For each sample, productive Simpson clonality was calculated by taking the square root of Simpson's diversity index across productive rearrangements. The immuneACCESS repertoire file appears here via TCRdb, limited to in-frame rearrangements. These files lack a portion of the clones; in checked studies, under half of the deficit traces to unresolved V genes, and the cause of the others is not known. The D gene and trimming were derived from the DNA, and the V and J assignments and clone size from that table. This sample comprises tens of thousands of clones, roughly 83% of them detected only once. The leading ten clones occupy approximately 2.5% of the sample.

Sequencing was done on a sample of peripheral blood. The V gene is TRBV9 and the J gene is TRBJ1-3; the D gene is unclear. This clonotype originated in a man between 50 and 59 years old with acute or convalescent COVID-19. The bases read TGTGCCAGCAGCGTAACAGATATCTCTGGAAACACCATATATTTT. Its protein reads: CASSVTDISGNTIYF.